What follows is one TCR beta chain and its context. The antigen remains undetermined. This entry belongs to a study of vaccination and CD4 T cells after COVID-19. Findings and caveats of the study: Vaccine-specific clones numbering 304 of 307 showed spike mono-reactivity in convalescent patients.

Stated treatment: 10-day PBMC culture with coronavirus spike peptide pools or control peptides (ViraFEST assay). Cultures used some 2 million PBMCs per well, 10 IU/ml IL-2 and approximately 9.5 ug/ml peptides. This CDR3 is built from 15 residues. The V gene's germline CDR1 is SEHNR and CDR2 FQNEAQ (reference sequence). The J segment lost 4 bases and the V segment lost 5 bases, leaving 9 bases of the junction unmatched. Sequenced with the Oncomine TCR Beta short-read assay was DNA taken from cultured CD4+ T cells. Cultured CD4+ T cells were the source of extracted genomic DNA. TCRdb redid the calling of the PCR reads with MiXCR, one entry per CDR3 protein. The table lists fewer than 16,000 distinct CDR3 sequences, roughly half of them singletons.

The gene calls are TRBV7-9 and TRBJ2-7; 9 nucleotides agree with TRBD1. The specimen sequenced was CD4+ T cells from blood, cultured in vitro. This TCR was recovered from a human donor who had recovered from COVID-19. CDR3: CASSQPGQGAYEQYF. CDR3 sequence (DNA): TGTGCCAGCAGCCAACCGGGACAGGGCGCTTACGAGCAGTACTTC.